This TCR beta chain was obtained from a study of T cell repertoires in cytomegalovirus infection. At the level of the study: An indication of both CMV infection and matching HLA type came from public TCR beta signatures. Points from the study as a whole: Cumulative frequency of public TCR beta families picked out carriers of CMV plus the relevant HLA. Predominance within the ex vivo response was attributable to HLA-C-restricted CMV-specific TCR beta clonotypes.

MiXCR was run by TCRdb on the reads, yielding one entry per CDR3 protein. This sample has fewer than 550,000 distinct CDR3 sequences; 16% occur once, and the top ten carry under 30%. This clonotype has just a few counts. The antigen remains unidentified. The germline V gene encodes CDR1 SGHVS and CDR2 FQNEAQ. V was trimmed by 1 base and J by 1 base, leaving 7 bases between them. CDR3 length: 14 residues. The clonotype comes from a human donor in good health (CMV status not recorded). Some clones in this sample may be carry-over from other donors' samples. The sample taken for sequencing was CD8+ T cells from PBMCs. The rearrangement uses TRBV7-8 and TRBJ1-2; D not certain. CDR3 residues: CASSLDTSNYGYTF. Here the CDR3 DNA reads TGTGCCAGCAGCTTAGATACAAGTAACTATGGCTACACCTTC.